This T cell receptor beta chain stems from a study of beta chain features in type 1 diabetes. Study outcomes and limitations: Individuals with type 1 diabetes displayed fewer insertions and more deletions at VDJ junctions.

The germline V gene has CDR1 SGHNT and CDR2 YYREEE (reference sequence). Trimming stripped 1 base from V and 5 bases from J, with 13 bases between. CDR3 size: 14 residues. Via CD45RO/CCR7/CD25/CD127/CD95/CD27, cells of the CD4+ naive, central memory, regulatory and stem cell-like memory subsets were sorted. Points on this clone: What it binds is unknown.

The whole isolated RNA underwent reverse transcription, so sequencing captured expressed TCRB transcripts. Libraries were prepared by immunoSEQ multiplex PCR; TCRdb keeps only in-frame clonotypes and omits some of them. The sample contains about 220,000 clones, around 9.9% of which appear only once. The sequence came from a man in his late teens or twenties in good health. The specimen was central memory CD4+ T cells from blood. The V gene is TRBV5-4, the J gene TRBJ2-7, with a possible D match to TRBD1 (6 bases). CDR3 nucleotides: TGTGCCAGCAGCTTGTTTCAGGGGAGCCACGAGCAGTACTTC. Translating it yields CASSLFQGSHEQYF.